Each of the 22 T cell receptor beta chains below was sequenced from the same sample in a study of blood T cell repertoires in COVID-19. TCRdb's copy holds only in-frame clones and misses some; the assay was immunoSEQ multiplex PCR. Altogether about 61,000 clones are present, about 88% being singletons, with the ten largest covering over 20%. The sample comprised peripheral blood. Receptors were obtained from a woman aged 45-59 years with active or convalescent COVID-19.

The chain couples TRBV19 to TRBJ1-2, with 7 nucleotides matching TRBD1. CDR1 and CDR2 (germline): LNHDA, SQIVND (reference sequence). This CDR3 region has 15 residues. With V trimmed by 5 bases and J by 7 bases, 13 bases remained unmatched. CDR3 amino acids: CASSPGPGQISGYTF. The CDR3 DNA follows: TGTGCCAGTAGTCCGGGCCCGGGACAGATTTCTGGCTACACCTTC.

This clone has just one count. The gene calls are TRBV28 and TRBJ2-1; tentative D call: TRBD2 (5 bases). The CDR3 runs 15 residues. Trimming took 7 bases from V and 1 from J, leaving 14 bases between them. The germline gives CDR1 MDHEN, CDR2 SYDVKM. CDR3: CASTSRRASYNEQFF. In DNA form, the CDR3 reads TGTGCCAGCACGTCTAGGCGGGCTTCCTACAATGAGCAGTTCTTC.

As for this clone: The junction shows a germline mismatch at one end, possibly a read error. J is TRBJ2-7 and V is TRBV7-7; D possibly corresponds to TRBD1 (6 bases). This CDR3 spans 15 amino acids. Germline V gene lookup returns CDR1 SSHAT and CDR2 FNYEAQ (reference sequence). In DNA, the CDR3 is TGTGCTAGCAGCTTATATCGACAGGAAAGCTACGAGCAGTACTTC. Protein product: CASSLYRQESYEQYF.

CDR3 protein: CASSLWTSDLQETQYF. DNA for the CDR3: TGTGCCAGCAGCTTATGGACTAGCGACCTCCAAGAGACCCAGTACTTC. The chain has TRBV7-6 and TRBJ2-5; TRBD2 matches at 9 bases. This CDR3 has 16 amino acids. V trimming: 2 bases; J trimming: 1 base; junction bases outside the gene matches: 5. CDR1 SGHVS and CDR2 FNYEAQ come from the germline V gene.

The chain couples TRBV7-9 to TRBJ1-1; D is perhaps TRBD1 (6 bases). Germline values: CDR1 SEHNR, CDR2 FQNEAQ (reference sequence). The CDR3 contains 13 residues. V was pared by 2 bases and J by 4 bases, with 8 bases between. Here the CDR3 DNA reads TGTGCCAGCAGCTTATCAGGGGCCACTGAAGCTTTCTTT. Its protein product is CASSLSGATEAFF.

This chain uses TRBV12-5 with TRBJ2-1; no clear D gene. The germline V gene has CDR1 LGHNT and CDR2 FRNRAP. V lost 7 bases to trimming and J lost 2 bases, with 12 bases between them. This CDR3 is built from 14 residues. The CDR3 DNA follows: TGTGCTAGTGCTGTATACGGAGCCTACAATGAGCAGTTCTTC. It specifies CASAVYGAYNEQFF.

This clone was recorded a few times. The chain couples TRBV7-9 to TRBJ1-1; perhaps TRBD1 as D (6 bases). Germline V gene lookup returns CDR1 SEHNR and CDR2 FQNEAQ (reference sequence). The CDR3 consists of 19 residues. V was cut by 2 bases and J by 0 bases, with 22 bases left in between. Written as DNA, the CDR3 is TGTGCCAGCAGCTTACAGAATCAGGGGCGCTCCGGCATGAACACTGAAGCTTTCTTT. The encoded protein is CASSLQNQGRSGMNTEAFF.

The chain couples TRBV18 to TRBJ2-3; weak D call: TRBD2 (5 bases). The germline CDR1 and CDR2 sequences are KGHSH and LQKENI. The V end was cut by 1 base, the J end by 0 bases, with 8 bases between. The CDR3 runs 15 residues. The CDR3: CASSPREWSTDTQYF. In DNA form, the CDR3 reads TGTGCCAGCTCACCACGGGAGTGGAGCACAGATACGCAGTATTTT.

Comment on this clone: Other DNA sequences from this sample encode an identical CDR3 as well. J is TRBJ1-3 and V is TRBV30; D is ambiguous. This CDR3 comprises 11 residues. The V end was cut by 2 bases, the J end by 8 bases, with 7 bases between. The germline V gene encodes CDR1 GTSNPN and CDR2 SVGIG (reference sequence). This chain's CDR3 is CAWSLIDTIYF. CDR3 nucleotide sequence: TGTGCCTGGAGTCTAATTGACACCATATATTTT.

This clone was recorded once. The chain combines TRBV27 with TRBJ1-1, with 7 bases identical to TRBD1. This CDR3 has 13 amino acids. J gave up 5 bases and V 5 bases, and 5 bases lay outside the gene matches. Germline loops: CDR1 MNHEY, CDR2 SMNVEV (reference sequence). CDR3 loop: CASSDRVVTEAFF. For the CDR3, the DNA is TGTGCCAGCAGTGACAGGGTTGTAACTGAAGCTTTCTTT.

This chain connects TRBV13 to TRBJ2-1; 15 bases map to TRBD2. Losses at the gene ends were 5 bases for V and 0 bases for J; bases not matched to a gene: 11. This CDR3 is built from 20 residues. CDR1 and CDR2 (germline): PRHDT, FYEKMQ (reference sequence). CDR3 sequence reads: CASSPKPGLAGGHSYNEQFF. CDR3 DNA: TGTGCCAGCAGCCCGAAACCTGGACTAGCGGGAGGGCACTCCTACAATGAGCAGTTCTTC.

V usage is TRBV19 and J usage is TRBJ2-1; maybe TRBD1 (6 bases). Trimming took 1 base from V and 10 from J, leaving 11 bases between them. The CDR3 length is 13 residues. Per germline, CDR1 LNHDA and CDR2 SQIVND (reference sequence). CDR3 loop: CASSIAPRGEQFF. Written as DNA, the CDR3 is TGTGCCAGTAGTATAGCCCCCAGGGGAGAGCAGTTCTTC.

J is TRBJ2-2 and V is TRBV27, with 7 bases that match TRBD1. This CDR3 comprises 15 residues. V dropped 0 bases and J dropped 6; count of bases not matched to a gene: 4. CDR1 is MNHEY and CDR2 is SMNVEV in the germline V gene (reference sequence). CDR3 sequence reads: CASSLSLGGAGELFF. DNA of the CDR3: TGTGCCAGCAGTTTATCGCTAGGGGGCGCCGGGGAGCTGTTTTTT.

The chain couples TRBV27 to TRBJ2-7, with TRBD2 matching over 9 bases. V trimming: 5 bases; J trimming: 2 bases; junction bases outside the gene matches: 1. The CDR3 spans 13 residues. Germline CDR1 is MNHEY and CDR2 is SMNVEV (reference sequence). This chain's CDR3 is CASSAGGAYEQYF. The CDR3 nucleotides are TGTGCCAGCAGTGCGGGGGGGGCCTACGAGCAGTACTTC.

V usage is TRBV12-3 or TRBV12-4 and J usage is TRBJ1-5, with D unclear. V was clipped by 8 bases and J by 2 bases, with 7 bases between them. This CDR3 is 12 amino acids long. CDR3 protein: CASRRGNQPQHF. CDR3 nucleotide sequence: TGTGCCAGCCGGCGGGGCAATCAGCCCCAGCATTTT.

This chain joins TRBV7-3 and TRBJ2-1, with 7 bases aligning to TRBD1. The J segment lost 5 bases and the V segment lost 4 bases, leaving 5 bases of the junction unmatched. The germline CDR1 and CDR2 sequences are SGHTA and FQGTGA. CDR3 size: 14 residues. The CDR3 protein is CASSSRGQDNEQFF. The CDR3 DNA follows: TGTGCCAGCAGCTCGCGTGGACAGGACAATGAGCAGTTCTTC.

The rearrangement joins TRBV6-2 or TRBV6-3 to TRBJ1-1, with 10 bases matching TRBD1. The CDR3 runs 13 residues. V shed 6 bases and J 8 bases; nucleotides not matched to a gene: 6. Germline CDR1 is MNHEY and CDR2 is SVGEGT. In DNA form, the CDR3 reads TGTGCCAGCAGCCAAGACAGGGGGCGCGAAGCTTTCTTT. As protein: CASSQDRGREAFF.

The V and J genes are TRBV10-3 and TRBJ2-2; D remains unclear. Between the trimmed V and J ends, which lost 3 bases and 7 bases, there was a span of 15 bases. CDR1 is ENHRY, CDR2 SYGVKD, per germline. The CDR3 contains 15 residues. CDR3 sequence reads: CAISDITDRGGELFF. CDR3 DNA sequence: TGTGCCATCAGTGATATTACTGATCGAGGCGGGGAGCTGTTTTTT.

The chain is built from TRBV13 and TRBJ2-7; TRBD2 agrees at 7 bases. With V trimmed by 4 bases and J by 3 bases, 12 bases remained unmatched. Germline V gene lookup returns CDR1 PRHDT and CDR2 FYEKMQ (reference sequence). CDR3 length: 16 amino acids. CDR3 residues: CASSSGGLGPFYEQYF. Here the CDR3 DNA reads TGTGCCAGCAGCTCCGGCGGACTAGGCCCCTTCTACGAGCAGTACTTC. Based on the CDR3 plus reference TRBV13 and TRBJ2-7, the full variable domain is AAGVIQSPRHLIKEKRETATLKCYPIPRHDTVYWYQQGPGQDPQFLISFYEKMQSDKGSIPDRFSAQQFSDYHSELNMSSLELGDSALYFCASSSGGLGPFYEQYFGPGTRLTVT.

As regards this clone: A read error may produce the germline difference seen at one junction end. The chain is built from TRBV19 and TRBJ1-5, with 7 nucleotides matching TRBD1. Germline V lookup: CDR1 LNHDA, CDR2 SQIVND (reference sequence). The CDR3 spans 15 residues. Here the CDR3 DNA reads TGTGCCAGTAGTGAGACAGGGATGAGCACTCAGCCCCAGCATTTT. Translating gives CASSETGMSTQPQHF.

This clone was observed a handful of times. V is TRBV21-1 and J is TRBJ2-7; TRBD1, the table's D call, was not compared with the DNA. TRBV21-1 counts as a pseudogene. The length of the CDR3 is 16 residues. CDR3 DNA: TGTGCCAGCAGCAAAGGTACTACAGGGTGCCCTTACGAGCAGTACTTC. It encodes CASSKGTTGCPYEQYF.

This clone was picked up a small number of times. The V gene is TRBV5-1, the J gene TRBJ2-7; 7 nucleotides match TRBD2. CDR3 length: 14 amino acids. Germline V gene sequence: CDR1 SGHRS, CDR2 YFSETQ. The junction had 1 base not matched to a gene; V was cut back by 0 bases and J by 1 base. CDR3 sequence reads: CASSLGGLSYEQYF. CDR3 sequence (DNA): TGCGCCAGCAGCTTGGGGGGACTATCCTACGAGCAGTACTTC. The variable domain in full, completed from reference TRBV5-1 and TRBJ2-7, reads KAGVTQTPRYLIKTRGQQVTLSCSPISGHRSVSWYQQTPGQGLQFLFEYFSETQRNKGNFPGRFSGRQFSNSRSEMNVSTLELGDSALYLCASSLGGLSYEQYFGPGTRLTVT.